This TCR beta chain was recovered during a study of blood T cell repertoires in COVID-19 (dated by TCRdb to the early 2020s). Describing the broader study: Samples from collaborators originated in the United States, Italy and Spain and spanned both the acute and convalescent phases of COVID-19. The prospective study material was composed of cDNA or gDNA derived from T cells, B-cell-depleted T cells, or PBMCs. Deeply sampled blood TCRbeta repertoires from subjects exposed to, actively infected with, or recovered from COVID-19 were included in the dataset. The repertoires were released in a freely available public database intended as a resource for research on the immune response to SARS-CoV-2. Samples came from the ongoing ImmuneRACE study (first 160 participants) plus 1,254 subjects from 6 global collaborators. The sample metadata nearly always contained a de-identified subject ID, COVID-19 status, age in years and sex. Where available, HLA class I and class II types were obtained from metadata supplied by the sample provider rather than from assay-based typing.

Each collaborating institution followed its own protocols to collect whole blood in K2EDTA tubes. For TCRbeta analysis, collaborators shipped samples as frozen whole blood, isolated PBMCs, or DNA extracted from either of those sample types. The immunoSEQ Assay, a bias-controlled multiplex PCR, was used to amplify TCRbeta CDR3 regions from genomic DNA. The original methods were these. The number of nucleated cells in each sample was estimated from the amplification of reference gene primers within the assay. To quantify the absolute abundance of each unique TCRbeta CDR3 rearrangement, sequence reads were collapsed and filtered. For each sample, productive Simpson clonality was calculated by taking the square root of Simpson's diversity index across productive rearrangements. In its TCRdb copy, this immuneACCESS table keeps in-frame sequences only and misses some clones. Where compared with another copy, unresolved V genes explain less than half of these, and the others have no known cause. For V, J and clone size, that table is used; D and trimming come from the DNA. In all, the sample holds about 64,000 clones, and more than 65% of those were seen once. Less than 6.5% of the sample rests with the top ten.

What the study reported, not specific to this receptor: The quantity of clinical and demographic metadata differed by source and by participant and was supplied without curation.

The CDR1 and CDR2 encoded by the germline V gene (reference sequence) are SGHAT and FQDESV. The CDR3 runs 16 amino acids, cysteine and phenylalanine included. Only the CDR3 part of the read is kept: 48 bases, read in frame from the first base. Here V drops 4 bases and J drops 4 bases, and the junction holds 9 bases not matched to any gene. Concerning this clone: Its antigen is unknown. No base quality information exists; no much larger clone differs at one position.

The rearranged segments are TRBV11-1 and TRBJ2-5; TRBD2 agrees with 10 junctional bases. The clonotype was recovered from an older woman with acute or convalescent COVID-19. Sequenced: peripheral blood. CDR3 sequence: CASSSVWGTSVETQYF. The sequenced DNA is TGTGCCAGCAGCTCCGTTTGGGGGACTAGCGTAGAGACCCAGTACTTC. The CDR3 plus the reference TRBV11-1 and TRBJ2-5 genes for the other parts give the full variable domain: EAEVAQSPRYKITEKSQAVAFWCDPISGHATLYWYRQILGQGPELLVQFQDESVVDDSQLPKDRFSAERLKGVDSTLKIQPAELGDSAMYLCASSSVWGTSVETQYFGPGTRLLVL.